The present TCR beta chain was sequenced within a study of cytomegalovirus exposure and HLA in healthy donors. Clones were sequenced by immunoSEQ multiplex PCR, and TCRdb holds only the in-frame ones, with some missing. The sample holds 150,000 to 200,000 clones; roughly 80% are singletons and the top ten take approximately 3%. The receptor comes from a woman aged 18-29 years in good health and CMV-seropositive. Sequences were obtained from PBMCs.

CDR3 in amino acids: CSAKRPREQYF. The CDR3, as DNA: TGCAGTGCGAAGCGGCCTCGCGAGCAGTACTTC. J is TRBJ2-7 and V is TRBV20-1; D may be TRBD2 (5 bases). Germline assignment: CDR1 DFQATT and CDR2 SNEGSKA (reference sequence). Trimming removed 6 bases from V and 6 bases from J, with 12 bases in between. The CDR3 totals 11 residues.